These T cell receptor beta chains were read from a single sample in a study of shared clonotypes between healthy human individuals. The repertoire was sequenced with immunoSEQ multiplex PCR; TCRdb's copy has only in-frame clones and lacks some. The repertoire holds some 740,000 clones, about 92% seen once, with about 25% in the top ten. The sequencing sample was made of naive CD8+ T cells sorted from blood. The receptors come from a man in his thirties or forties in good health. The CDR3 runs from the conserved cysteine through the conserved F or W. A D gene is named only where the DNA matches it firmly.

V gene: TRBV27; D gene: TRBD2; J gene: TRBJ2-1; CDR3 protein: CASSSWTSGRAEQFF; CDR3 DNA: TGTGCCAGCAGTTCGTGGACTAGCGGGAGGGCCGAGCAGTTCTTC
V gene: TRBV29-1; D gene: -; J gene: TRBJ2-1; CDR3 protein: CSVEEPTGRGSGFNEQFF; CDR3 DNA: TGCAGCGTTGAAGAGCCCACTGGGCGAGGGAGTGGGTTTAATGAGCAGTTCTTC
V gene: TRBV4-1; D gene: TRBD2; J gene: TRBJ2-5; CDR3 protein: CASSQDPTLAGDKETQYF; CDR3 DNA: TGCGCCAGCAGCCAAGATCCCACACTAGCGGGAGACAAAGAGACCCAGTACTTC
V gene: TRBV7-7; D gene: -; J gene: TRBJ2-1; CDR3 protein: CASSLGAGLGNEQFF; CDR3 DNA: TGTGCCAGCAGCTTAGGGGCGGGCCTGGGCAATGAGCAGTTCTTC
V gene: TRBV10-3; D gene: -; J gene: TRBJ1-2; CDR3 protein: CAIGSGDSYGYTF; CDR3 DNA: TGTGCCATCGGGTCAGGTGACTCCTATGGCTACACCTTC
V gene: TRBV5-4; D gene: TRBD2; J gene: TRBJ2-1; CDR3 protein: CASSPTSGGYNEQFF; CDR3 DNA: TGTGCCAGCAGCCCGACTAGCGGGGGCTACAATGAGCAGTTCTTC
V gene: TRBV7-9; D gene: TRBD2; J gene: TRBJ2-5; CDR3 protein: CASSLGLAGVWEETQYF; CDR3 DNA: TGTGCCAGCAGCCTGGGACTAGCGGGAGTTTGGGAAGAGACCCAGTACTTC
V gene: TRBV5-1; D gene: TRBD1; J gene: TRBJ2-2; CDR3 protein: CASSEDRGRDGELFF; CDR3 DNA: TGCGCCAGCAGCGAGGACAGGGGGCGCGACGGGGAGCTGTTTTTT
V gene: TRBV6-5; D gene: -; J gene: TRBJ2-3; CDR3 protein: CASSYSENTDTQYF; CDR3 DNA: TGTGCCAGCAGTTACTCGGAGAACACAGATACGCAGTATTTT
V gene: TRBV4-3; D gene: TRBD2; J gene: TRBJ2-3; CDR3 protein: CASSPGSGRLTDTQYF; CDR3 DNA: TGCGCCAGCAGCCCCGGAAGCGGGAGGCTCACAGATACGCAGTATTTT
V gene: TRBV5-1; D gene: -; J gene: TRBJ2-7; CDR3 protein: CASSLRRSDEQYF; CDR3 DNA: TGCGCCAGCAGCTTGCGAAGGTCCGACGAGCAGTACTTC
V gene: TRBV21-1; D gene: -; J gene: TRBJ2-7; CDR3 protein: CASSKIGQYEQYF; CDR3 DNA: TGTGCCAGCAGCAAGATCGGACAGTACGAGCAGTACTTC
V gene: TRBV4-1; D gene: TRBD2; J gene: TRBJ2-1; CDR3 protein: CASSQAPLAGAREQFF; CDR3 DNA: TGCGCCAGCAGCCAAGCCCCGCTAGCGGGAGCGAGGGAGCAGTTCTTC
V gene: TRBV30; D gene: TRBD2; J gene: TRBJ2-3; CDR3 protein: CAWSTSGNTDTQYF; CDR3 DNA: TGTGCCTGGAGTACTAGCGGGAACACAGATACGCAGTATTTT
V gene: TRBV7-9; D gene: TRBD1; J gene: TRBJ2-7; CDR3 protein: CASSFRDRAYEQYF; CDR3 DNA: TGTGCCAGCAGCTTCCGGGACAGGGCTTACGAGCAGTACTTC
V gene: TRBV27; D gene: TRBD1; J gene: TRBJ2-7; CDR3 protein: CASSWPGTALYEQYF; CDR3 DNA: TGTGCCAGCAGTTGGCCCGGGACAGCATTATACGAGCAGTACTTC